This T cell receptor (beta chain) was identified in a study of response to subunit inactivated influenza vaccine. The V gene end was trimmed by 0 bases and the J gene end by 6 bases; junction bases not matched to a gene: 10. This CDR3 has 16 residues. Germline CDR1 reads MNHEY; CDR2 reads SVGEGT. TCRdb ran MiXCR on the RT-PCR reads and lists one entry per CDR3 protein. The data show more than 700,000 distinct CDR3 sequences, with 21% seen just once and around 9.6% held by the top ten. Source: PBMCs from blood, taken 4 to 6 days after vaccination. V is TRBV6-2 or TRBV6-3 and J is TRBJ2-7; TRBD2 aligns across 8 bases. The sequence was collected from a man aged 45 to 65 who received an inactivated influenza vaccine. CDR3 region: CASSYSNPGLAFEQYF. CDR3 coding DNA: TGTGCCAGCAGTTACTCGAATCCCGGACTAGCTTTCGAGCAGTACTTC.